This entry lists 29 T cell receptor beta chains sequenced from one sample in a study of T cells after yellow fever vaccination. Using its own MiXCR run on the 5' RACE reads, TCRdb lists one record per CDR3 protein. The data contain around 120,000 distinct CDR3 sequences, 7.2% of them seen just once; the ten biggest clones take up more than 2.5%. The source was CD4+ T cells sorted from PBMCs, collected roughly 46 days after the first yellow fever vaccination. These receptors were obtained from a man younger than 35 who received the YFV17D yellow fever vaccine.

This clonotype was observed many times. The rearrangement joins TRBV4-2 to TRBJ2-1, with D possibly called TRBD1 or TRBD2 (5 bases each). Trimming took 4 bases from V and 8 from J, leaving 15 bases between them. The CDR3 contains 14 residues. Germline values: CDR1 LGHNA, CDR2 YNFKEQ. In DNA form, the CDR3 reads TGTGCCAGCAGCCTCCGGGACGGGGTTTATGAGCAGTTCTTC. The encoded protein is CASSLRDGVYEQFF.

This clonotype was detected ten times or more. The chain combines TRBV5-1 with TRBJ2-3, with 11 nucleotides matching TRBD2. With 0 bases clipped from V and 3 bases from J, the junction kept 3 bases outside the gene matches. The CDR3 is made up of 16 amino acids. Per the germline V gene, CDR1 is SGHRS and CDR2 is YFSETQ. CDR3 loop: CASSLGLAGGTDTQYF. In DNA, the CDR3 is TGCGCCAGCAGCTTGGGTCTAGCGGGGGGAACAGATACGCAGTATTTT.

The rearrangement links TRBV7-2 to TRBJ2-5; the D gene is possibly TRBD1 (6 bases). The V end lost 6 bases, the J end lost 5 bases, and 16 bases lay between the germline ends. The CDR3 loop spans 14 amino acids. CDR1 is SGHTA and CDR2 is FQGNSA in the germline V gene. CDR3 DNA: TGTGCCAGCAGTTCTCGGACAGAGAGTGAGACCCAGTACTTC. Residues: CASSSRTESETQYF.

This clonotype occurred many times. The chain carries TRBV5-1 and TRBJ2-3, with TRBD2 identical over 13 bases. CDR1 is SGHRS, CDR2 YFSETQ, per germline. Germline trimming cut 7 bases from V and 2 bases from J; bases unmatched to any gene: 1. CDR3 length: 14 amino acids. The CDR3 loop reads CASGLAGATDTQYF. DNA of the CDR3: TGCGCCAGCGGACTAGCGGGGGCCACAGATACGCAGTATTTT.

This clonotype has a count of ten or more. The CDR3 loop is CASSGGQQETQYF. The DNA of the CDR3 is TGTGCCAGCTCAGGAGGACAGCAAGAGACCCAGTACTTC. The chain employs TRBV18 and TRBJ2-5; the D gene is possibly TRBD1 (6 bases). Germline V gene lookup returns CDR1 KGHSH and CDR2 LQKENI. This CDR3 comprises 13 residues. Deletions cut 5 bases from V and 2 bases from J, with 9 bases between.

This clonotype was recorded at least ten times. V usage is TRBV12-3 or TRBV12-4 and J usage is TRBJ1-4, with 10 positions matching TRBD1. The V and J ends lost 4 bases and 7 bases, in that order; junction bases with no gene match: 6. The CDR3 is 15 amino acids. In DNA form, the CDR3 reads TGTGCCAGCAGTTCGGGACAGGGGAGACGTGAAAAACTGTTTTTT. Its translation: CASSSGQGRREKLFF.

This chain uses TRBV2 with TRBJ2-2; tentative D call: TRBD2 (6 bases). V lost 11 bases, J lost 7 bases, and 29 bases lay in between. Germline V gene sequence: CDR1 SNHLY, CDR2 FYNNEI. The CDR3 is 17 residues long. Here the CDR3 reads CAFCFLPGLLTGGELFF. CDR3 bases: TGTGCCTTCTGTTTCTTACCGGGACTCCTGACCGGCGGGGAGCTGTTTTTT.

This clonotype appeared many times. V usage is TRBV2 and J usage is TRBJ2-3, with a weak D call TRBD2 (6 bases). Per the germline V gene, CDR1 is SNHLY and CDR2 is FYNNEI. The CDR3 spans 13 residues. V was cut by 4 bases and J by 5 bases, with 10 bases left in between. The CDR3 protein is CASSVWRGDTQYF. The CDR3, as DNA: TGTGCCAGCAGTGTTTGGAGGGGAGATACGCAGTATTTT.

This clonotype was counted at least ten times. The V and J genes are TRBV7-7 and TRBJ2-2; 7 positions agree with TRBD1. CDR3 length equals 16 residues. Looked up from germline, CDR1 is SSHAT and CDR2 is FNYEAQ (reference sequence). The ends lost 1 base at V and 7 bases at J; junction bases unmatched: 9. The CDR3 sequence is CASSLDEGALSGELFF. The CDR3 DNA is TGTGCCAGCAGCTTAGATGAGGGGGCTCTGAGCGGGGAGCTGTTTTTT.

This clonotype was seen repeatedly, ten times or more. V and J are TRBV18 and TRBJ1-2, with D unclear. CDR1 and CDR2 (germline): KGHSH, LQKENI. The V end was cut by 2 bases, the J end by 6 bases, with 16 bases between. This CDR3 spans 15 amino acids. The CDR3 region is CASSPAGDPGDGYTF. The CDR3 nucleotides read TGTGCCAGCTCACCAGCGGGAGATCCTGGGGATGGCTACACCTTC.

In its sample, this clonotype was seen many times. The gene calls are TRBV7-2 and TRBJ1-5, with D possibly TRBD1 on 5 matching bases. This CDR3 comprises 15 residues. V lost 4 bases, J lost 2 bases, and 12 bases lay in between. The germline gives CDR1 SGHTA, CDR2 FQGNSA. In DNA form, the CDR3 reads TGTGCCAGCAGCTCAGGGACGATGGGCAATCAGCCCCAGCATTTT. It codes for CASSSGTMGNQPQHF.

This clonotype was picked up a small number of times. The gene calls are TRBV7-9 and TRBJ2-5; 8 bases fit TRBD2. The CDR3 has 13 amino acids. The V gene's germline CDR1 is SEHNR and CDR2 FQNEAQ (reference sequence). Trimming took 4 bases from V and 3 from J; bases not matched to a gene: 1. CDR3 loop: CASSWGLEETQYF. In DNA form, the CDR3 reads TGTGCCAGCAGCTGGGGACTAGAAGAGACCCAGTACTTC.

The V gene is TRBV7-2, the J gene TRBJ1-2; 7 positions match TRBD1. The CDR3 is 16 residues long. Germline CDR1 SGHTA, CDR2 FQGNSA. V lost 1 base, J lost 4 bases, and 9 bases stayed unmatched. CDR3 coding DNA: TGTGCCAGCAGCTTAGTGGGCTGGGACAGCTCCTATGGCTACACCTTC. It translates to CASSLVGWDSSYGYTF.

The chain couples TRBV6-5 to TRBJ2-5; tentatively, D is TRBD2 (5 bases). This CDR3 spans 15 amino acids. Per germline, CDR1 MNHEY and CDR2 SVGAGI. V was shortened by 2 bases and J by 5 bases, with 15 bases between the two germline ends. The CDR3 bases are TGTGCCAGCAGTTACCCCGGCCTGACTAAGGAGACCCAGTACTTC. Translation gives CASSYPGLTKETQYF.

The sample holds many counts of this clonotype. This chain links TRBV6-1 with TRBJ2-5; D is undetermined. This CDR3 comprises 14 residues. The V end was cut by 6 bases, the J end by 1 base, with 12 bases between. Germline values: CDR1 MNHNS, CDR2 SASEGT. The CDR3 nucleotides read TGTGCCAGCAGCCCCCCGCAGTTCCAAGAGACCCAGTACTTC. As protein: CASSPPQFQETQYF.

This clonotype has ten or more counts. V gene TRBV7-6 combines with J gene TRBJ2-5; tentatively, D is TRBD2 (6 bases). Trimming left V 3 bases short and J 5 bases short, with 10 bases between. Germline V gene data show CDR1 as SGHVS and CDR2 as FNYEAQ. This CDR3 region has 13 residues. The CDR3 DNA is TGTGCCAGCAGCTTTGAGCGGGCGGAGACCCAGTACTTC. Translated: CASSFERAETQYF.

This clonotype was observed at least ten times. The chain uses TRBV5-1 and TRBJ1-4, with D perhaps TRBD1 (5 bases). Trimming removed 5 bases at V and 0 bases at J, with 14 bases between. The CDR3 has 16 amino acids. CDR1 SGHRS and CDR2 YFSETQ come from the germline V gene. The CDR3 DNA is TGCGCCAGCAGTCGACCTGGGGGGACAACTAATGAAAAACTGTTTTTT. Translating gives CASSRPGGTTNEKLFF.

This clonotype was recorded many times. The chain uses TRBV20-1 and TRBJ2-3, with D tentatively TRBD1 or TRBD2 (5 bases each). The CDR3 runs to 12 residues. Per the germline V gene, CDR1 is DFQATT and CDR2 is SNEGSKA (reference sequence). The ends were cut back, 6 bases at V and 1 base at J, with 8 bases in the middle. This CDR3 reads CSALGGTDTQYF. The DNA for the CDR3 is TGCAGTGCCTTGGGGGGCACAGATACGCAGTATTTT.

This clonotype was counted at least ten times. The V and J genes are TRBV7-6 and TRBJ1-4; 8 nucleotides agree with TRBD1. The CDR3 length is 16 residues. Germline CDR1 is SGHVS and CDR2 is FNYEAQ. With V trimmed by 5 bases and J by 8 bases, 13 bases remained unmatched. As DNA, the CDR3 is TGTGCCAGCAGCCCGTCGCAGGGGGCTTCGCAGGAAAAACTGTTTTTT. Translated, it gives CASSPSQGASQEKLFF.

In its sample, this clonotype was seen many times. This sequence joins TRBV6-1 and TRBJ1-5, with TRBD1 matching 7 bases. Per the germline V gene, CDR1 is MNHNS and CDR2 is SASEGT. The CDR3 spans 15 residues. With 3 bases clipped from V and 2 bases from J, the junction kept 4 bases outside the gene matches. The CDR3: CASSDRGWGNQPQHF. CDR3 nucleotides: TGTGCCAGCAGTGACAGGGGGTGGGGCAATCAGCCCCAGCATTTT.

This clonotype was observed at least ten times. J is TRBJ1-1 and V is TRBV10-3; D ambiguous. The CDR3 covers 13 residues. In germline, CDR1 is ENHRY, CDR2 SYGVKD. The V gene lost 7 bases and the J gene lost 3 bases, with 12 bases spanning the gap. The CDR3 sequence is CAIMETRDTEAFF. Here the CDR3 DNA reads TGTGCCATCATGGAGACCCGCGACACTGAAGCTTTCTTT.

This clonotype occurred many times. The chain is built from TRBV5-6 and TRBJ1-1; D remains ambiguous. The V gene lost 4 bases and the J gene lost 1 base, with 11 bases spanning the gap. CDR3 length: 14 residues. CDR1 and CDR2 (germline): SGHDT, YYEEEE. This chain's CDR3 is CASSHIGGNTEAFF. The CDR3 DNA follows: TGTGCCAGCAGCCATATCGGAGGGAACACTGAAGCTTTCTTT.

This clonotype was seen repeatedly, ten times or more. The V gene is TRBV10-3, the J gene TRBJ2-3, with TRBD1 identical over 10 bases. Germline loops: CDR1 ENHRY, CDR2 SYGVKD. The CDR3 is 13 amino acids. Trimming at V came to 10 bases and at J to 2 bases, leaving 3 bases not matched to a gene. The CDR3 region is CASGTGVTDTQYF. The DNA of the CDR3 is TGTGCCAGTGGGACAGGGGTCACAGATACGCAGTATTTT.

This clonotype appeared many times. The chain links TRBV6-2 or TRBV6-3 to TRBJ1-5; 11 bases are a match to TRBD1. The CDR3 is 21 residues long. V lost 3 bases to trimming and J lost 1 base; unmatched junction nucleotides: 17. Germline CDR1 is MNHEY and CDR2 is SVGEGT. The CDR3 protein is CASSYTLRAYGQGASNQPQHF. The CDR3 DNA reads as TGTGCCAGCAGTTATACACTCAGGGCGTATGGACAGGGGGCAAGCAATCAGCCCCAGCATTTT.

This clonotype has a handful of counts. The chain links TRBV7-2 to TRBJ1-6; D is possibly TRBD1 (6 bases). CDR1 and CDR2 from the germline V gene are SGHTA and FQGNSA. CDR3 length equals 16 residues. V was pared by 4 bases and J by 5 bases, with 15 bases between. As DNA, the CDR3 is TGTGCCAGCAGCTACTCGCGGGGGCAGGATAATTCACCCCTCCACTTT. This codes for CASSYSRGQDNSPLHF.

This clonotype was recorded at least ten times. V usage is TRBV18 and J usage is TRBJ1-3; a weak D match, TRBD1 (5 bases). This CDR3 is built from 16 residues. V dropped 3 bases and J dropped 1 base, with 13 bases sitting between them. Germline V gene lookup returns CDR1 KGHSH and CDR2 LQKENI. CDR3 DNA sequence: TGTGCCAGCTCACCTCGACAGATCGCATCTGGAAACACCATATATTTT. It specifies CASSPRQIASGNTIYF.

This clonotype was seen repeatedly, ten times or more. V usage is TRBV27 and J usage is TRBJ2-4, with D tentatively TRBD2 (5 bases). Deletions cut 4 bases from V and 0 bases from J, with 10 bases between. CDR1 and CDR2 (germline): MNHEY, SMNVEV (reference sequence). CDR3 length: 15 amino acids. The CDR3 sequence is CASSSSGGAKNIQYF. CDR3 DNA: TGTGCCAGCAGTTCGAGTGGAGGAGCCAAAAACATTCAGTACTTC.

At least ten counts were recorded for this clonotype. CDR3 region: CSAREPLNVNEQFF. The CDR3 nucleotides are TGCAGTGCTAGGGAACCCCTGAATGTCAATGAGCAGTTCTTC. This chain connects TRBV20-1 to TRBJ2-1; D call uncertain. The CDR3 is made up of 14 amino acids. Germline CDR1 and CDR2: DFQATT and SNEGSKA (reference sequence). V was trimmed by 3 bases and J by 6 bases, leaving 15 bases between them.

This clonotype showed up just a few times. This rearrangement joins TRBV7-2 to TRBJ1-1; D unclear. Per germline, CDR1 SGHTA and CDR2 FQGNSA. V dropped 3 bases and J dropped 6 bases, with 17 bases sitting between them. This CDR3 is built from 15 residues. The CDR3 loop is CASSFGTGVIAEAFF. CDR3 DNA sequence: TGTGCCAGCAGCTTTGGCACCGGCGTGATCGCTGAAGCTTTCTTT.